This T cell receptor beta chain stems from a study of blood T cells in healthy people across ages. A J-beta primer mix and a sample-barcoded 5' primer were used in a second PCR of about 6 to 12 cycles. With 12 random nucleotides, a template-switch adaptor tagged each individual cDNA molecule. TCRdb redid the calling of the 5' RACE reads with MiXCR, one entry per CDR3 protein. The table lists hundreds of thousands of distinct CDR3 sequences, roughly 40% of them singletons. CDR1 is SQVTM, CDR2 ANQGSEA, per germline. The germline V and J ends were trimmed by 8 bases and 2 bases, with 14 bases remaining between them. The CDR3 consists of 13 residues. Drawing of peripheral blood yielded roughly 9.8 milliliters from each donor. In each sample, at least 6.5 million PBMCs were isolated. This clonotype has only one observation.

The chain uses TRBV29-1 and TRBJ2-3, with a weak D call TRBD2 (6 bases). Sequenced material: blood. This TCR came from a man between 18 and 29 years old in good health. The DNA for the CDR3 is TGCAGCATCTGGGGCGGGAACACAGATACGCAGTATTTT. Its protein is CSIWGGNTDTQYF.